This T cell receptor beta chain was captured in a study of regulatory T cells in long-lasting Graves disease. Across the whole study: To qualify as persistent, Graves' disease required over 5 years of antithyroid drugs with positive TSH receptor antibodies.

Building the TCR beta libraries relied on iRepertoire HTBI primers, and CDR3 regions underwent Arm-PCR. One entry per CDR3 protein, called by TCRdb with MiXCR from the multiplex PCR reads. The sample consists of 300,000 to 500,000 distinct CDR3 sequences, around 21% of them appearing once. This clonotype has only a few counts. Its target is not known. Trimming cost V 5 bases and J 4 bases; bases outside gene matches: 10. Germline CDR1 DFQATT, CDR2 SNEGSKA (reference sequence). The CDR3 has 14 amino acids. Described time point: persistent/refractory GD, antithyroid drugs over 5 years with positive TRAb. Isolated PBMC RNA provided the starting material for the TCR library. Study outcomes and limitations: Few sampled subjects may have lowered accuracy. There was favoring of TRBV28, TRBJ1-2 and TRBJ2-5 in persistent disease. Shared public clonotypes totalled approximately 3,000 in persistent patients, compared with about a thousand in new patients.

This rearrangement joins TRBV20-1 to TRBJ2-7; the match to TRBD1 covers 8 bases. The TCR comes from a female donor with Graves disease. The specimen comprised peripheral blood mononuclear cells (PBMCs), sampled when the disease was refractory, from a patient treated with antithyroid drugs. For the CDR3, the DNA is TGCAGTGCTGGGGACAGGCGGCAATCTTACGAGCAGTACTTC. Translation: CSAGDRRQSYEQYF.